The next 11 T cell receptor beta chains were all read from a single sample in a study of OX40 agonist ivuxolimab in advanced cancers. Clones were sequenced by immunoSEQ multiplex PCR, and TCRdb holds only the in-frame ones, with some missing. Among 45,000 or so clones, more than 70% were seen once, and the ten largest hold approximately 6.8%. Sequenced here: CD4+ or CD8+ T cells sorted from blood, sampled in a trial of the OX40 agonist ivuxolimab. The origin of the receptors is an adult with an advanced solid tumor such as melanoma, head and neck, liver or kidney cancer.

This chain joins TRBV7-9 and TRBJ1-1; D is unresolved. The CDR3 extends over 12 amino acids. Germline assignment: CDR1 SEHNR and CDR2 FQNEAQ (reference sequence). Between the trimmed V and J ends, which lost 3 bases and 2 bases, there was a span of 4 bases. DNA for the CDR3: TGTGCCAGCAGCTTCCTAAACACTGAAGCTTTCTTT. This translates into CASSFLNTEAFF.

This chain joins TRBV14 and TRBJ2-5; no clear D gene. The DNA end lines up better with TRBJ2-7; the J call may be wrong. The length of the CDR3 is 11 residues. Germline values: CDR1 SGHDN, CDR2 FVKESK. DNA for the CDR3: TGTGCCAGCAGCCAAGCCTACGAGCAGTACTTC. As protein: CASSQAYEQYF.

The V gene is TRBV4-3, the J gene TRBJ1-6; the D gene is possibly TRBD1 (6 bases). The ends were cut back, 1 base at V and 7 bases at J, with 11 bases in the middle. Germline lookup yields CDR1 LGHNA and CDR2 YSLEER. CDR3 length equals 15 residues. In nucleotides, the CDR3 is TGCGCCAGCAGCCAAGGATCAGGGGAAAATTCACCCCTCCACTTT. This sequence encodes CASSQGSGENSPLHF.

The V and J genes are TRBV6-1 and TRBJ1-2; D uncertain. Trimming left V 4 bases short and J 4 bases short, with 22 bases between. Looked up from germline, CDR1 is MNHNS and CDR2 is SASEGT. There are 17 residues in the CDR3. Written as DNA, the CDR3 is TGTGCCAGCAGTGTCAGCCCCGGGTCGTTGGAAACCTATGGCTACACCTTC. Translated: CASSVSPGSLETYGYTF.

The chain couples TRBV13 to TRBJ2-2, with 10 nucleotides matching TRBD2. Trimming cost V 7 bases and J 6 bases; bases outside gene matches: 8. Germline assignment: CDR1 PRHDT and CDR2 FYEKMQ (reference sequence). The CDR3 spans 15 residues. Written as DNA, the CDR3 is TGTGCCAGCAAACAGCGGGAGGGGTTTGCCGGGGAGCTGTTTTTT. Translating it yields CASKQREGFAGELFF.

J is TRBJ1-1 and V is TRBV15; 7 nucleotides line up with TRBD1. Trimming cost V 7 bases and J 2 bases; bases outside gene matches: 4. The CDR3 extends over 13 amino acids. Germline CDR1 reads LNHNV; CDR2 reads YYDKDF (reference sequence). Here the CDR3 DNA reads TGTGCCACCATGGGACAGCCAAACACTGAAGCTTTCTTT. Translated: CATMGQPNTEAFF. The full variable domain, completed using reference TRBV15 and TRBJ1-1, is DAMVIQNPRYQVTQFGKPVTLSCSQTLNHNVMYWYQQKSSQAPKLLFHYYDKDFNNEADTPDNFQSRRPNTSFCFLDIRSPGLGDTAMYLCATMGQPNTEAFFGQGTRLTVV.

V and J are TRBV9 and TRBJ2-7; a possible D gene is TRBD1 (5 bases). V was pared by 3 bases and J by 5 bases, with 9 bases between. The CDR3 covers 12 residues. Germline assignment: CDR1 SGDLS and CDR2 YYNGEE. The CDR3 region has the DNA TGTGCCAGCAGCGCCACAGGTAACGAGCAGTACTTC. As protein: CASSATGNEQYF.

This clone was observed a single time. The chain employs TRBV6-1 and TRBJ2-2; tentatively, D is TRBD2 (6 bases). The V gene lost 2 bases and the J gene lost 4 bases, with 17 bases spanning the gap. CDR1 is MNHNS, CDR2 SASEGT, per germline. The CDR3 covers 17 residues. CDR3 in DNA: TGTGCCAGCAGTGAAAGTTGGAGGGCTAGTCGCACCGGGGAGCTGTTTTTT. Its protein is CASSESWRASRTGELFF.

This clone was seen only once. This chain links TRBV9 with TRBJ1-4; 9 bases match TRBD1. Trimming cost V 3 bases and J 6 bases; bases outside gene matches: 6. The germline V gene has CDR1 SGDLS and CDR2 YYNGEE. The CDR3 sequence is 15 residues long. CDR3 DNA: TGTGCCAGCAGCGCCGGGACAGGGTGGGATGAAAAACTGTTTTTT. This sequence encodes CASSAGTGWDEKLFF.

The chain joins TRBV30 to TRBJ1-3; D gene unclear. The CDR3 is 15 residues long. V was clipped by 1 base and J by 4 bases, with 14 bases between them. Germline CDR1 reads GTSNPN; CDR2 reads SVGIG (reference sequence). The CDR3 sequence is CAWSGHGVLGNTIYF. CDR3 bases: TGTGCCTGGAGTGGCCACGGCGTTCTGGGAAACACCATATATTTT.

The rearrangement links TRBV5-1 to TRBJ2-7; D gene unclear. This CDR3 has 14 residues. Deletions cut 1 base from V and 2 bases from J, with 10 bases between. Germline CDR1 and CDR2: SGHRS and YFSETQ. For the CDR3, the DNA is TGCGCCAGCAGCTTGATCGGGCAGCCCTACGAGCAGTACTTC. Protein: CASSLIGQPYEQYF.